This TCR beta chain was captured by sequencing in a study of T-cell memory formation after mild COVID-19. Across the whole study: Across donors, TCR clusters were largely donor specific. General study points: Clones shrinking from day 15 to 85 showed even CD4/CD8 mixes; later expanders tilted CD4+.

5'RACE with constant-segment primers yielded barcoded, UMI-tagged TCR alpha and TCR beta cDNA libraries. TCRdb reprocessed the 5' RACE reads with MiXCR, giving one entry per CDR3 protein. Altogether 65,000 to 90,000 distinct CDR3 sequences are present, more than 10% being singletons, with the ten largest covering about 40%. This CDR3 has 17 amino acids. Trimming took 0 bases from V and 4 from J; bases not matched to a gene: 5. CDR1 is LGHNA, CDR2 YNFKEQ, per germline. A word on this clonotype: The antigen is not known.

This sequence was found in a man between 18 and 29 years old who had mild COVID-19 (a few samples of this study predate the infection). Cell type and time point are not known. V gene TRBV4-2 combines with J gene TRBJ2-6, with 8 bases that match TRBD1. The sequenced sample consisted of PBMCs or a T cell subset sorted from them (not recorded which). CDR3 in amino acids: CASSQEDRASGANVLTF. In nucleotides, the CDR3 is TGTGCCAGCAGCCAAGAGGACAGGGCTTCAGGGGCCAACGTCCTGACTTTC.